This T cell receptor (beta chain) was captured in a study of blood T cell repertoires in COVID-19. Original processing notes: Scientists estimated how many nucleated cells there were by amplifying reference gene primers. The method was immunoSEQ multiplex PCR; TCRdb's version includes in-frame clones alone and lacks a portion of them. V and J calls and clone size come straight from that table; D and trimming were deduced from the DNA. The sample includes about 320,000 clones, 90% of them seen just once. The study recruited people aged roughly 18 to 100 years across approximately 25 US areas. Researchers sorted participants into cohorts using their self-reported clinical history. A case of COVID-19 had been met by exposed participants within 2 weeks before study entry. Germline V gene sequence: CDR1 SGHDN, CDR2 FVKESK. The CDR3 extends over 14 amino acids. V was pared by 4 bases and J by 6 bases, with 15 bases between.

Sequenced: PBMCs or T cells enriched from blood (not recorded which). The sequence came from a woman in her thirties who had been exposed to COVID-19. V is TRBV14 and J is TRBJ1-1, with unresolved D. The CDR3 spells CASSPLRGLAEAFF. CDR3 nucleotide sequence: TGTGCCAGCAGCCCCCTGCGGGGTTTGGCTGAAGCTTTCTTT.